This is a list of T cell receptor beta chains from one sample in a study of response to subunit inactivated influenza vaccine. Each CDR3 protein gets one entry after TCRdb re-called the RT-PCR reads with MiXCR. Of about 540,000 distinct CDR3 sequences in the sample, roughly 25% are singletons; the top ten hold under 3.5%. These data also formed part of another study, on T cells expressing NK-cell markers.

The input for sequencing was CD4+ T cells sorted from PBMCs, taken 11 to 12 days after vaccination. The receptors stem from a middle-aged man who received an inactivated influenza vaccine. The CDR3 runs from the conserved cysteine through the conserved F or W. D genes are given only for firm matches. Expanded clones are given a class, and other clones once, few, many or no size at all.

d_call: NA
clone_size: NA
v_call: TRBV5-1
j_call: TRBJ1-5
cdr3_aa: CASSLGGSQPQHF
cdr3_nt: TGCGCCAGCAGCTTGGGAGGTTCTCAGCCCCAGCATTTT

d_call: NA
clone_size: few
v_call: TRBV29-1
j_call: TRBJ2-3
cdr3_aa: CSTEYTHADTQYF
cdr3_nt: TGCAGCACTGAGTACACCCACGCAGATACGCAGTATTTT

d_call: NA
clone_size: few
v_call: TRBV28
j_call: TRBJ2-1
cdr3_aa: CASSFQGGSYNEQFF
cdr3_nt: TGTGCCAGCAGTTTCCAGGGCGGCTCCTACAATGAGCAGTTCTTC

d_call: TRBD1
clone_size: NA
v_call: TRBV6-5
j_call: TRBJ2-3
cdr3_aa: CASSSGTGLADTQYF
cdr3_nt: TGTGCCAGCAGTTCAGGGACAGGGTTAGCAGATACGCAGTATTTT

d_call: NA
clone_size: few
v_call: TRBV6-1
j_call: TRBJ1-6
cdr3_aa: CAARDGNGLSPSPLHF
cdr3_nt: TGTGCCGCGAGGGATGGGAACGGCCTATCACCTTCACCCCTCCACTTT

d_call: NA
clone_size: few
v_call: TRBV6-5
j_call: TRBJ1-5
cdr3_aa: CASSYRPGGPQHF
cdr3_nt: TGTGCCAGCAGTTACCGGCCCGGGGGGCCCCAGCATTTT

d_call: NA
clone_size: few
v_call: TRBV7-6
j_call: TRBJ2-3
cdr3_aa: CASSFTDTSTDTQYF
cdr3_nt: TGTGCCAGCAGCTTTACAGACACTAGCACAGATACGCAGTATTTT

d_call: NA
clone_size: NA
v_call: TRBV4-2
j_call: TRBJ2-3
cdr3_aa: CASSQVPVTDTQYF
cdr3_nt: TGTGCCAGCAGCCAAGTTCCCGTAACAGATACGCAGTATTTT

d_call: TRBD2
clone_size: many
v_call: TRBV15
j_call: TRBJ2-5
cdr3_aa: CATSRERLAEETQYF
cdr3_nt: TGTGCCACCAGCAGAGAACGACTAGCGGAAGAGACCCAGTACTTC

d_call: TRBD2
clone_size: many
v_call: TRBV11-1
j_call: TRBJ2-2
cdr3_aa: CASSLVVGLAGPTGELFF
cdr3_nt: TGTGCCAGCAGCTTAGTCGTCGGACTAGCGGGACCTACCGGGGAGCTGTTTTTT

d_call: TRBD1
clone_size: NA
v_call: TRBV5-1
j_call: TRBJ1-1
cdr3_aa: CASSRGQGLNTEAFF
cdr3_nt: TGCGCCAGCAGCCGGGGACAGGGGCTGAACACTGAAGCTTTCTTT

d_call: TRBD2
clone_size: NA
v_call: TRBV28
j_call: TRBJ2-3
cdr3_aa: CASSLPSGRAVRDTQYF
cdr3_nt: TGTGCCAGCAGTTTACCTAGCGGGAGGGCCGTGAGAGATACGCAGTATTTT

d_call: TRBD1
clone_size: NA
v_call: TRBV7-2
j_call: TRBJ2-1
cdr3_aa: CASSKRTGTYNEQFF
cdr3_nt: TGTGCCAGCAGCAAAAGGACAGGGACCTACAATGAGCAGTTCTTC

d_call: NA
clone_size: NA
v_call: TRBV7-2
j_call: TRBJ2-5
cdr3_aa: CASSQRDFQETQYF
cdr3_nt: TGTGCCAGCAGCCAACGGGACTTCCAAGAGACCCAGTACTTC

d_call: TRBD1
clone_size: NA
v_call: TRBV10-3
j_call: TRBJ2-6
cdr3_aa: CAINPDRGAAGANVLTF
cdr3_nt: TGTGCCATCAATCCGGACAGGGGTGCGGCCGGGGCCAACGTCCTGACTTTC

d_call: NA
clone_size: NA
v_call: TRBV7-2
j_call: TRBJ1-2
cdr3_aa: CASSPGFARSYTF
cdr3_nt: TGTGCCAGCAGCCCGGGTTTCGCGAGGAGCTACACCTTC

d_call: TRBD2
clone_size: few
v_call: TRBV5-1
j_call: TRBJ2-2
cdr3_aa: CASKTTALAGELFF
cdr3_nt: TGCGCCAGCAAGACCACAGCACTAGCGGGGGAGCTGTTTTTT

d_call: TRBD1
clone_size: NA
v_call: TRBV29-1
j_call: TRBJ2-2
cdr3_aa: CSVGRTGVTGELFF
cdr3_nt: TGCAGCGTTGGAAGGACAGGGGTCACCGGGGAGCTGTTTTTT

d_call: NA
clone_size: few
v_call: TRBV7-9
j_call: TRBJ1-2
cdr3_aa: CASSSFQEDYGYTF
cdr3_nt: TGTGCCAGCAGCAGCTTTCAGGAGGACTATGGCTACACCTTC

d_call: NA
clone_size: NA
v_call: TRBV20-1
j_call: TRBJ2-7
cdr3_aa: CSATNKVGEQYF
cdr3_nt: TGCAGTGCTACAAACAAAGTTGGCGAGCAGTACTTC

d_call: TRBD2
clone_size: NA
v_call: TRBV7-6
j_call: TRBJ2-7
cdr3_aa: CASSLNPGREGLREQYF
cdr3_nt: TGTGCCAGCAGCCTGAACCCGGGGCGGGAGGGCCTTAGGGAGCAGTACTTC

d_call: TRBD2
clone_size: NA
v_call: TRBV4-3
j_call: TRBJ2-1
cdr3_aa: CASSSRTSGDYNEQFF
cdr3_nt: TGCGCCAGCAGCTCCCGGACTAGCGGGGACTACAATGAGCAGTTCTTC

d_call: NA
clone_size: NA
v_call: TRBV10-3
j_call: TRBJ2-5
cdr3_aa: CAISESAGGAETQYF
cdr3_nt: TGTGCCATCAGTGAGTCGGCCGGCGGGGCGGAGACCCAGTACTTC

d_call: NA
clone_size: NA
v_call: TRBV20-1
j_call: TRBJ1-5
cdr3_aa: CSAGSNRVGNQPQHF
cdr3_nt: TGCAGTGCTGGAAGTAACAGGGTAGGCAATCAGCCCCAGCATTTT

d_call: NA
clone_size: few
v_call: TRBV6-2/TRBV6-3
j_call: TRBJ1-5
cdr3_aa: CASRRGSSQPQHF
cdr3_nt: TGTGCCAGCAGAAGGGGTTCCAGTCAGCCCCAGCATTTT

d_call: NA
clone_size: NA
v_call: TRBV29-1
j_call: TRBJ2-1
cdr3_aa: CSVEDGSWRFF
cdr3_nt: TGCAGCGTTGAAGATGGGTCCTGGCGGTTCTTC

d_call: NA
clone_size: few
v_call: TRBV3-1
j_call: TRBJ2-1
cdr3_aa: CASSPTARADYYNEQFF
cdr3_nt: TGTGCCAGCAGCCCGACAGCCCGAGCGGACTACTACAATGAGCAGTTCTTC

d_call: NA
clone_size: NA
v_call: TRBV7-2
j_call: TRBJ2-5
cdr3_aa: CASSLVFAVSETQYF
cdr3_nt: TGTGCCAGCAGCTTAGTTTTTGCGGTCAGCGAGACCCAGTACTTC

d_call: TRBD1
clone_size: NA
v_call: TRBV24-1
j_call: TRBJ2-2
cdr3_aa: CATSPGFWDRWNTGELFF
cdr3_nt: TGTGCCACCAGTCCAGGGTTTTGGGACAGGTGGAACACCGGGGAGCTGTTTTTT

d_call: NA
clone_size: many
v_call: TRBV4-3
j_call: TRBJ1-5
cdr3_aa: CASSVGVRGGQPQHF
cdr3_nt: TGCGCCAGCAGCGTCGGAGTGCGGGGTGGGCAGCCCCAGCATTTT

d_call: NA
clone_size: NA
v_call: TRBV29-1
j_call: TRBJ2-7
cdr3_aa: CSVAQEGGRRSEQYF
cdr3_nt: TGCAGCGTTGCCCAGGAGGGGGGGAGGCGATCCGAGCAGTACTTC

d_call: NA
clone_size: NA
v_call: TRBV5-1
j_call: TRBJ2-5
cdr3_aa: CASSLEWGETQYF
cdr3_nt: TGCGCCAGCAGCTTGGAATGGGGAGAGACCCAGTACTTC

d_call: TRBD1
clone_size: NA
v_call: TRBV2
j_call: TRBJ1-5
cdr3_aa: CASSVRTGGGQPQHF
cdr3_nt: TGTGCCAGCAGTGTTAGGACAGGGGGCGGTCAGCCCCAGCATTTT

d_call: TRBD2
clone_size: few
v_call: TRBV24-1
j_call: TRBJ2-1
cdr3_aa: CATSDSLGTSGIREQFF
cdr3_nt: TGTGCCACCAGTGATTCACTCGGGACTAGCGGGATCCGTGAGCAGTTCTTC

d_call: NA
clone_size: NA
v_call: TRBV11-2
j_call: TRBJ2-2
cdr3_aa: CASSLVRVWNGELFF
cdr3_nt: TGTGCCAGCAGCTTAGTCAGGGTCTGGAACGGGGAGCTGTTTTTT

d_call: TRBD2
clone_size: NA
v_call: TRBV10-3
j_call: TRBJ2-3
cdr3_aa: CAIRSGTSTDTQYF
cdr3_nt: TGTGCCATCAGAAGCGGGACTAGCACAGATACGCAGTATTTT

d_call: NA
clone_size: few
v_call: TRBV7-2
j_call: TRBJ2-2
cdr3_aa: CASSLFGVGAAGELFF
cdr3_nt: TGTGCCAGCAGCTTATTCGGTGTGGGGGCCGCCGGGGAGCTGTTTTTT

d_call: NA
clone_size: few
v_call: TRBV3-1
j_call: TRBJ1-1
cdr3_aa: CASSQDIRVEGTEAFF
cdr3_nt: TGTGCCAGCAGCCAAGATATACGGGTGGAAGGCACTGAAGCTTTCTTT

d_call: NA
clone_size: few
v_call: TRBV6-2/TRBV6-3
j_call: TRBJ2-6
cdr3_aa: CASSDHSGANVLTF
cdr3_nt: TGTGCCAGCAGTGACCACTCTGGGGCCAACGTCCTGACTTTC

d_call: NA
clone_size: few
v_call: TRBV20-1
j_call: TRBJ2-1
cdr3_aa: CSARDGPGAGSEQFF
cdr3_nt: TGCAGTGCTAGAGACGGCCCTGGGGCTGGGAGTGAGCAGTTCTTC

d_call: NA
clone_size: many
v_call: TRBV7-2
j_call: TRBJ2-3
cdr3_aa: CASSSLMSADTQYF
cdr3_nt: TGTGCCAGCAGCTCACTTATGTCAGCAGATACGCAGTATTTT

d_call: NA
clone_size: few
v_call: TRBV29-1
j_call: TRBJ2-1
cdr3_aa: CSVADGHNEQFF
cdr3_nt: TGCAGCGTTGCTGACGGACACAATGAGCAGTTCTTC

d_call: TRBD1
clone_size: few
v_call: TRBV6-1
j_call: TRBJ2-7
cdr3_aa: CASRRDRGRSYEQYF
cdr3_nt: TGTGCCAGCAGACGGGACAGGGGGCGCTCCTACGAGCAGTACTTC

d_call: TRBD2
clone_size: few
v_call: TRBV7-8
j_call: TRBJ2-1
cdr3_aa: CASSLASGGAAEQFF
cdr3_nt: TGTGCCAGCAGCTTAGCCAGCGGGGGGGCGGCTGAGCAGTTCTTC

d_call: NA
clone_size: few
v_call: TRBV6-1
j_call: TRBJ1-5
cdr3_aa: CASKAGADVQPQHF
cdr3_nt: TGTGCCAGCAAAGCGGGGGCGGATGTTCAGCCCCAGCATTTT

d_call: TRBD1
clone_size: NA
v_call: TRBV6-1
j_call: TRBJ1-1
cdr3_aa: CAGTGLLNTEAFF
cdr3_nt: TGTGCCGGGACAGGGTTGTTGAACACTGAAGCTTTCTTT

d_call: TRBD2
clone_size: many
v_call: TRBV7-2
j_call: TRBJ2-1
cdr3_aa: CASSLKAGGSYNEQFF
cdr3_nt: TGTGCCAGCAGCTTAAAGGCGGGAGGCTCCTACAATGAGCAGTTCTTC

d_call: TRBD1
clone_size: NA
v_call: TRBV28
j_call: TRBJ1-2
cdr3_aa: CASRGDRRGLHGYTF
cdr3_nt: TGTGCCAGCAGGGGGGACAGGCGAGGCCTACACGGCTACACCTTC

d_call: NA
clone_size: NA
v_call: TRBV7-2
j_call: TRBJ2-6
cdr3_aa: CASSVVITSWANVLTF
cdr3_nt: TGTGCCAGCAGCGTTGTGATTACCTCTTGGGCCAACGTCCTGACTTTC

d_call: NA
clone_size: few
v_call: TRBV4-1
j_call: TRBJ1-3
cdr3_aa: CASSQGRLYGNTIYF
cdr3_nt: TGCGCCAGCAGCCAAGGGAGGCTCTATGGAAACACCATATATTTT

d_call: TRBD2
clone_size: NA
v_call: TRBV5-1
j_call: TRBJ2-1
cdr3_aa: CASSAGLAGGIDEQFF
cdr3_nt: TGCGCCAGCAGCGCGGGACTAGCGGGAGGTATTGATGAGCAGTTCTTC